Below, 22 T cell receptor beta chains from the same sample are listed, as sequenced in a study of shared clonotypes between healthy human individuals. Here immunoSEQ multiplex PCR was the method, and the copy in TCRdb shows in-frame clones only, minus some. The sample includes about 1,500,000 clones, around 97% of them seen just once. Sample: naive CD4+ T cells sorted from blood. Subset indicated: CD45RA+ positively selected. The receptors derive from a man aged 25 to 45 in good health.

V and J are TRBV27 and TRBJ2-2, with 7 bases lining up with TRBD2. With 6 bases clipped from V and 6 bases from J, the junction kept 1 base outside the gene matches. There are 12 residues in the CDR3. The germline gives CDR1 MNHEY, CDR2 SMNVEV (reference sequence). This chain's CDR3 is CASRRGSGELFF. The CDR3 DNA is TGTGCCAGCAGGCGGGGGTCCGGGGAGCTGTTTTTT.

For this clone: This may be a read error, as it is one base from a much larger clone. Other DNA sequences in this sample translate to the same CDR3. The gene calls are TRBV9 and TRBJ2-3; D is undetermined. V was trimmed by 0 bases and J by 4 bases, leaving 3 bases between them. The germline V gene has CDR1 SGDLS and CDR2 YYNGEE. The CDR3 has 12 amino acids. The DNA of the CDR3 is TGTGCCAGCAGCGTAGGTTCAGATACGCAGTATTTT. Protein sequence: CASSVGSDTQYF.

The chain recombines TRBV28 with TRBJ1-5; D might be TRBD1 (6 bases). The germline CDR1 and CDR2 sequences are MDHEN and SYDVKM. V lost 2 bases to trimming and J lost 16 bases, with 15 bases between them. The CDR3 covers 12 residues. The CDR3 sequence: CASSLIRGLQHF. CDR3 nucleotides: TGTGCCAGCAGTTTAATCAGGGGACTCCAACATTTT.

The V call is TRBV5-4, the J call TRBJ2-7; 9 positions agree with TRBD1. Germline V gene data show CDR1 as SGHNT and CDR2 as YYREEE (reference sequence). The CDR3 consists of 16 residues. V shed 2 bases, J shed 4 bases, and the junction held 10 bases outside the gene matches. CDR3: CASSFSTGGYHYEQYF. Here the CDR3 DNA reads TGTGCCAGCAGCTTTAGTACAGGGGGCTACCATTACGAGCAGTACTTC.

The rearrangement links TRBV9 to TRBJ2-2; D is possibly TRBD1 (5 bases). V shed 6 bases and J shed 6 bases, with 21 bases lying between them. CDR3 size: 16 residues. Germline V gene sequence: CDR1 SGDLS, CDR2 YYNGEE. The CDR3 sequence: CASTPRKAWGAGELFF. In DNA, the CDR3 is TGTGCCAGCACCCCAAGGAAGGCTTGGGGCGCCGGGGAGCTGTTTTTT.

The chain combines TRBV19 with TRBJ2-6, with D perhaps given as TRBD1 or TRBD2 (5 bases each). The germline V and J ends were trimmed by 5 bases and 0 bases, with 14 bases remaining between them. This CDR3 comprises 17 residues. The germline V gene has CDR1 LNHDA and CDR2 SQIVND (reference sequence). This CDR3 is CASSFGTRRSGANVLTF. The CDR3 bases are TGTGCCAGTAGTTTTGGGACGCGACGCTCTGGGGCCAACGTCCTGACTTTC. Drawing the rest from reference TRBV19 and TRBJ2-6, the complete variable domain is DGGITQSPKYLFRKEGQNVTLSCEQNLNHDAMYWYRQDPGQGLRLIYYSQIVNDFQKGDIAEGYSVSREKKESFPLTVTSAQKNPTAFYLCASSFGTRRSGANVLTFGAGSRLTVL.

The rearrangement uses TRBV5-6 and TRBJ2-1; tentative D call: TRBD2 (5 bases). This CDR3 has 16 amino acids. Germline V gene lookup returns CDR1 SGHDT and CDR2 YYEEEE. The V end was cut by 3 bases, the J end by 2 bases, with 15 bases between. The CDR3: CASSWRVASAYNEQFF. In nucleotides, the CDR3 is TGTGCCAGCAGCTGGCGGGTAGCGTCTGCCTACAATGAGCAGTTCTTC.

The chain links TRBV10-3 to TRBJ2-3; 14 nucleotides line up with TRBD2. Germline CDR1 reads ENHRY; CDR2 reads SYGVKD. The CDR3 is made up of 18 amino acids. J was trimmed by 2 bases and V by 6 bases; bases with no gene match: 10. CDR3 DNA: TGTGCCATCAGGAAGGGACTAGCGGGAGTCAATTCCACAGATACGCAGTATTTT. It translates to CAIRKGLAGVNSTDTQYF.

Note on this clone: The same CDR3 can be traced to other DNA sequences in this sample. The genes are TRBV19 and TRBJ2-1; 7 bases map to TRBD1. The junction had 1 base not matched to a gene; V was cut back by 4 bases and J by 4 bases. CDR3 length: 13 amino acids. Germline V gene lookup returns CDR1 LNHDA and CDR2 SQIVND (reference sequence). The CDR3 sequence is CASSRGQYNEQFF. For the CDR3, the DNA is TGTGCCAGTAGTAGGGGACAGTACAATGAGCAGTTCTTC. The full variable domain, completed using reference TRBV19 and TRBJ2-1, is DGGITQSPKYLFRKEGQNVTLSCEQNLNHDAMYWYRQDPGQGLRLIYYSQIVNDFQKGDIAEGYSVSREKKESFPLTVTSAQKNPTAFYLCASSRGQYNEQFFGPGTRLTVL.

This rearrangement joins TRBV18 to TRBJ2-7; TRBD1 might be the D (5 bases). CDR1 is KGHSH and CDR2 is LQKENI in the germline V gene. The V gene lost 2 bases and the J gene lost 0 bases, with 14 bases spanning the gap. The CDR3 sequence is 16 residues long. DNA of the CDR3: TGTGCCAGCTCACCAGGGGCAGGGCGAAGCTCCTACGAGCAGTACTTC. Translation: CASSPGAGRSSYEQYF.

The V call is TRBV4-1, the J call TRBJ2-6; 9 bases agree with TRBD1. Germline CDR1 is MGHRA and CDR2 is YSYEKL. The J segment lost 0 bases and the V segment lost 1 base, leaving 7 bases of the junction unmatched. This CDR3 has 19 amino acids. This chain's CDR3 is CASSQVTGGSHSGANVLTF. CDR3 bases: TGCGCCAGCAGCCAAGTGACAGGGGGGTCCCACTCTGGGGCCAACGTCCTGACTTTC.

For this clone: This specimen includes other DNA sequences encoding the same CDR3. The chain has TRBV7-8 and TRBJ1-1, with D possibly matching TRBD1 (5 bases). Trimming took off 0 bases at V and 5 bases at J, with 7 bases between the two ends. This CDR3 has 13 residues. Germline V gene lookup returns CDR1 SGHVS and CDR2 FQNEAQ. DNA of the CDR3: TGTGCCAGCAGCTTAGCGGGGGATACTGAAGCTTTCTTT. Translation gives CASSLAGDTEAFF.

V gene TRBV28 combines with J gene TRBJ1-5, with D hard to call. CDR3 length: 17 residues. The V end lost 3 bases, the J end lost 0 bases, and 15 bases lay between the germline ends. Germline CDR1 reads MDHEN; CDR2 reads SYDVKM. CDR3 nucleotides: TGTGCCAGCAGTTTGGTGTCACTCCGTTATAGCAATCAGCCCCAGCATTTT. Translated, it gives CASSLVSLRYSNQPQHF.

This clone was seen only once. V gene TRBV10-3 combines with J gene TRBJ2-5; a possible D gene is TRBD1 (6 bases). Per germline, CDR1 ENHRY and CDR2 SYGVKD. CDR3 length: 13 amino acids. Deletions cut 10 bases from V and 2 bases from J, with 14 bases between. DNA for the CDR3: TGTGCCACAAGGGGACACGAACAAGAGACCCAGTACTTC. This sequence encodes CATRGHEQETQYF.

V and J are TRBV29-1 and TRBJ2-5, with 9 bases identical to TRBD1. V lost 6 bases to trimming and J lost 5 bases; unmatched junction nucleotides: 7. Germline V gene data show CDR1 as SQVTM and CDR2 as ANQGSEA. This CDR3 spans 13 amino acids. CDR3 DNA sequence: TGCAGCGTCGGGACAGGGCGGGTTGAGACCCAGTACTTC. Protein: CSVGTGRVETQYF.

This rearrangement joins TRBV28 to TRBJ1-4; D ambiguous. Germline CDR1 is MDHEN and CDR2 is SYDVKM. V was cut by 3 bases and J by 4 bases, with 3 bases left in between. The CDR3 is made up of 12 amino acids. CDR3 loop: CASSLFNEKLFF. The CDR3 coding sequence is TGTGCCAGCAGTTTGTTTAATGAAAAACTGTTTTTT.

The V and J genes are TRBV5-4 and TRBJ2-2; no clear D gene. The germline V gene has CDR1 SGHNT and CDR2 YYREEE (reference sequence). The CDR3 extends over 13 amino acids. Between the trimmed V and J ends, which lost 4 bases and 5 bases, there was a span of 9 bases. CDR3 sequence: CASSGQSTGELFF. Here the CDR3 DNA reads TGTGCCAGCAGCGGCCAATCGACCGGGGAGCTGTTTTTT.

The genes are TRBV5-1 and TRBJ2-7; 8 bases align to TRBD2. CDR1 and CDR2 (germline): SGHRS, YFSETQ. The CDR3 has 13 residues. V gave up 7 bases and J gave up 3 bases; unmatched junction bases: 6. The CDR3 sequence: CASALAGLYEQYF. The CDR3 region has the DNA TGCGCCAGCGCCCTAGCGGGCCTCTACGAGCAGTACTTC.

This clone appeared once. The chain links TRBV23-1 to TRBJ2-6, with D tentatively TRBD2 (6 bases). TRBV23-1 is an open reading frame, and its role is uncertain. This CDR3 is 14 amino acids long. The ends were cut back, 8 bases at V and 2 bases at J, with 10 bases in the middle. The chain's CDR3 is CASAGTAGANVLTF. The CDR3 bases are TGCGCCAGCGCGGGAACGGCTGGGGCCAACGTCCTGACTTTC.

V is TRBV7-2 and J is TRBJ1-5; 12 bases fit TRBD1. The J segment lost 4 bases and the V segment lost 4 bases, leaving 2 bases of the junction unmatched. The CDR3 totals 15 residues. Germline lookup yields CDR1 SGHTA and CDR2 FQGNSA. The CDR3 DNA is TGTGCCAGCAGCTCGGGACAGGGGGCGAATCAGCCCCAGCATTTT. Protein sequence: CASSSGQGANQPQHF.

As concerns this clone: Within the sample, other DNA sequences also encode this same CDR3. The chain has TRBV11-2 and TRBJ2-7; no clear D gene. V lost 2 bases to trimming and J lost 3 bases, with 5 bases between them. This CDR3 spans 12 amino acids. Germline V gene sequence: CDR1 SGHAT, CDR2 FQNNGV. The CDR3 DNA follows: TGTGCCAGCAGCTTACGCGGCTACGAGCAGTACTTC. This gives the protein CASSLRGYEQYF.

V and J are TRBV28 and TRBJ1-2, with D hard to call. Looked up from germline, CDR1 is MDHEN and CDR2 is SYDVKM. The CDR3 contains 14 residues. V was clipped by 5 bases and J by 2 bases, with 12 bases between them. The CDR3 spells CASSPPVGNYGYTF. CDR3 nucleotide sequence: TGTGCCAGCAGTCCTCCAGTAGGGAACTATGGCTACACCTTC.